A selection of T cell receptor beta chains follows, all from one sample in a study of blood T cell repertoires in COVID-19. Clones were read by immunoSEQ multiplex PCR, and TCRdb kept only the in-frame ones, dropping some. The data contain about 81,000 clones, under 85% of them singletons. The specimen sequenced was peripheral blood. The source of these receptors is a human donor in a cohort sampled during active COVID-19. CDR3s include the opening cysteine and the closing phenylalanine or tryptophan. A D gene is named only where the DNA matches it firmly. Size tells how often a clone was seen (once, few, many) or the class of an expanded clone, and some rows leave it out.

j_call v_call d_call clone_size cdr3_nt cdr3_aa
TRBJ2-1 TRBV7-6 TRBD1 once TGTGCCAGCAGCTATGGGACAGGGCCCGGGGGTGAGCAGTTCTTC CASSYGTGPGGEQFF
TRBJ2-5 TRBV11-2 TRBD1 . TGTGCCAGCAGCCCAGGACAGGGGAGGCAAGAGACCCAGTACTTC CASSPGQGRQETQYF
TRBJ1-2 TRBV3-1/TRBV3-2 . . TGTGCCAGCAGCCTTCGGGGCTATGGCTACACCTTC CASSLRGYGYTF
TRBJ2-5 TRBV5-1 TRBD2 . TGCGCCAGCAGCTTGGCTGCGCTAGCGGGGGAAGAGACCCAGTACTTC CASSLAALAGEETQYF
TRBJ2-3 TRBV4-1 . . TGCGCCAGCGTAGGCCCCCGGCCGTTTTCAGGCAGACAGGCAAGCACAGATACGCAGTATTTT CASVGPRPFSGRQASTDTQYF
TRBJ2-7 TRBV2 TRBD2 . TGTGCCAGCAGTGAACTGGGGGCTAGCGGGGGGGCCCCCTACGAGCAGTACTTC CASSELGASGGAPYEQYF
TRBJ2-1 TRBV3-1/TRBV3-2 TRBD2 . TGTGCCAGCAGCCCACGACTAGCGGGGGGTTACAATGAGCAGTTCTTC CASSPRLAGGYNEQFF
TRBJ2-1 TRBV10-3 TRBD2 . TGTGCCATCAGTGAAAGGACTAGCGGGGGGGGGAATGAGCAGTTCTTC CAISERTSGGGNEQFF
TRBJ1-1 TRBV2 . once TGTGCCAGCAGTGATGGCATTAACACTGAAGCTTTCTTT CASSDGINTEAFF
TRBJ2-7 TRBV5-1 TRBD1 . TGCGCCAGCAGCTCCGGGACAGACGAGCAGTACTTC CASSSGTDEQYF
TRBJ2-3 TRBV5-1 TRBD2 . TGCGCCAGCAGCTTGGGAGAAACCACCGGACTAGCAGCAGATACGCAGTATTTT CASSLGETTGLAADTQYF
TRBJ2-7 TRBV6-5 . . TGTGCCAGCAGATCCCCAACAGGGAGAGGCTACGAGCAGTACTTC CASRSPTGRGYEQYF
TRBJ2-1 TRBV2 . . TGTGCCAGCAGTGGTGAGGACACTGAGCAGTTCTTC CASSGEDTEQFF
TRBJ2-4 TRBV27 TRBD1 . TGTGCCAGCAGTTTATCGGCGACAGGGGCGAACATTCAGTACTTC CASSLSATGANIQYF
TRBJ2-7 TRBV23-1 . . TGCGCCGCCAGGGGGGTATACGAGCAGTACTTC CAARGVYEQYF
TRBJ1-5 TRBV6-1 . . TGTGCCAGCAGTGAACGGAGGCTAAAAAGCAATCAGCCCCAGCATTTT CASSERRLKSNQPQHF
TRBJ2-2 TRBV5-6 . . TGTGCCAGCAGCTGGTGGACAGTCGCCGGGGAGCTGTTTTTT CASSWWTVAGELFF
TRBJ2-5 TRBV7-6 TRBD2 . TGTGCCAGCAGCCTAGACGGGACTATACCCGTAGAGACCCAGTACTTC CASSLDGTIPVETQYF
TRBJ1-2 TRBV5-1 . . TGCGCCAGCAGCTTAGACAGATATGGCTACACCTTC CASSLDRYGYTF
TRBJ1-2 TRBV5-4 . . TGTGCCAGCAGCTTCGACAGTCTAGACTATGGCTACACCTTC CASSFDSLDYGYTF
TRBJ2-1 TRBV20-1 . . TGCAGTGCTCGTGCCAGGGAAGGGGGTCGGATATACAATGAGCAGTTCTTC CSARAREGGRIYNEQFF
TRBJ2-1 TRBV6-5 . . TGTGCCAGCAGTTACTCGTCAGGGAATGAGCAGTTCTTC CASSYSSGNEQFF
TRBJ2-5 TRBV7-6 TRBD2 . TGTGCCAGCAGCTTAGCCTCGGGGGGGGCTAGGGAGACCCAGTACTTC CASSLASGGARETQYF
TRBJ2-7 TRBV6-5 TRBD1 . TGTGCCAGCAGCCCCGGGACAGGGTGGCACGAGCAGTACTTC CASSPGTGWHEQYF
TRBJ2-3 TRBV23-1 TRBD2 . TGCGCCAGCAGACCGGGACTAGCGGGGGGGAACACAGATACGCAGTATTTT CASRPGLAGGNTDTQYF
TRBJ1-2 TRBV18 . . TGTGCCAGCTCACCTACACAGGACATAGGGGGCTACACCTTC CASSPTQDIGGYTF
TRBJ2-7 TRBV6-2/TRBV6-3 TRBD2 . TGTGCCAGCAGTTACTTAGGGACTAGTTTCTACGAGCAGTACTTC CASSYLGTSFYEQYF
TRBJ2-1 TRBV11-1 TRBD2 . TGTGCCAGCAGCTTCCAGCTGACTAGCCACTACAATGAGCAGTTCTTC CASSFQLTSHYNEQFF
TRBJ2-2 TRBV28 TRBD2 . TGTGCCAGCAGCAAACGGGACTACCGGTTTCGGACCGGGGAGCTGTTTTTT CASSKRDYRFRTGELFF
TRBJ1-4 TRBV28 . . TGTGCCAGCAGCCCCCCCCGCCCAGGCCTTATTAATGAAAAACTGTTTTTT CASSPPRPGLINEKLFF
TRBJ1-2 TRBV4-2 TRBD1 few TGTGCCAGCAGCCAAGCCAAGGGACAGGGTGAGGGCTACACCTTC CASSQAKGQGEGYTF
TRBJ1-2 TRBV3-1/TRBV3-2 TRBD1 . TGTGCCAGCAGCCCTACGGACAGGGGGCTAGGGGGCTACACCTTC CASSPTDRGLGGYTF
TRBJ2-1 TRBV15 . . TGTGCCACCAGTAGGGCAGGGCTATCCTACAATGAGCAGTTCTTC CATSRAGLSYNEQFF
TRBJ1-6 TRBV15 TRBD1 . TGTGCCACCAGCAGTTCCGGGACAGGGAATTCACCCCTCCACTTT CATSSSGTGNSPLHF
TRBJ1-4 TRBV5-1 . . TGCGCCAGCAGCTTCCAGGGGCGGGAAAAACTGTTTTTT CASSFQGREKLFF
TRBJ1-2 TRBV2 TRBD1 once TGTGCCAGCAGTGAAGCGCCGGGACAGGGTAACGGCTACACCTTC CASSEAPGQGNGYTF
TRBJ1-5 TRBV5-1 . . TGCGCCAGCAGCTTGGGAGACAATCAGCCCCAGCATTTT CASSLGDNQPQHF
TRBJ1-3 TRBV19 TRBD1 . TGTGCCAGTAGTAGACTCCGGGACAGCTCTGGAAACACCATATATTTT CASSRLRDSSGNTIYF
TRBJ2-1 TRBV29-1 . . TGCAGCGTTGAGGCAGGCTACAATGAGCAGTTCTTC CSVEAGYNEQFF
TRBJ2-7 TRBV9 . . TGTGCCAGCAGCGTAACAGGGTCCCCCTACGAGCAGTACTTC CASSVTGSPYEQYF
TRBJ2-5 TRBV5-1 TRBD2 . TGCGCCAGCAGCTTGGGCGGGACTAGCGGGGAAGAGACCCAGTACTTC CASSLGGTSGEETQYF
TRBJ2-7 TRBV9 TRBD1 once TGTGCCAGCAGCTCCGGACAGGCTAGCTCCTACGAGCAGTACTTC CASSSGQASSYEQYF
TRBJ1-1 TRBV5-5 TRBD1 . TGTGCCAGCAGCCGACAGGGTAGCCCTGAAGCTTTCTTT CASSRQGSPEAFF
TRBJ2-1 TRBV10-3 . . TGTGCCATCAGCTACGACAGCAATGAGCAGTTCTTC CAISYDSNEQFF
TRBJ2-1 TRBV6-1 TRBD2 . TGTGCCAGCAGTGAATGGGAGGGGTACGAGCAGTTCTTC CASSEWEGYEQFF
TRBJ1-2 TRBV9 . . TGTGCCAGCAGCGTAGAGCGGGCAGACGTAGGTGGCTACACCTTC CASSVERADVGGYTF
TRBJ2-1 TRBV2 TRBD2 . TGTGCCAGCAACGAGGCGGGGGGGCCCTCAGCTGAGCAGTTCTTC CASNEAGGPSAEQFF
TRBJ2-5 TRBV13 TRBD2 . TGTGCCAGCAGCTTAGGGTCTAGCGGGGGGATACAAGAGACCCAGTACTTC CASSLGSSGGIQETQYF
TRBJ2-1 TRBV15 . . TGTGCCACCAGCAGAAACAACAGGGCACGCTACAATGAGCAGTTCTTC CATSRNNRARYNEQFF
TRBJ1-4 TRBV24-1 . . TGTGCCACCCAGGGCCAGTCAACTAATGAAAAACTGTTTTTT CATQGQSTNEKLFF
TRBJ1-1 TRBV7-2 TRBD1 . TGTGCCAGCAGCCTTGACAGGGGGACAGGGGCTTTCTTT CASSLDRGTGAFF
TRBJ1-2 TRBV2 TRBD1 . TGTGCCAGCAGTGCGAGGACAGGGGGCAACTATGGCTACACCTTC CASSARTGGNYGYTF
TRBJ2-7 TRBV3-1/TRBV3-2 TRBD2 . TGTGCCAGCAGCCTAGCGGGGGGTACCTACGAGCAGTACTTC CASSLAGGTYEQYF
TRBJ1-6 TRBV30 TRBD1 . TGTGCCTGGGGGCGGGCAGGGGGATCACCCCTCCACTTT CAWGRAGGSPLHF
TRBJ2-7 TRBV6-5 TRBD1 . TGTGCCAGCACACCCGGACAGGAGGTCGGCGAGCAGTACTTC CASTPGQEVGEQYF
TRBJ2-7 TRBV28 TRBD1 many TGTGCCAGCAGTTCCCCCTGGACAGGGTATTCCGAGCAGTACTTC CASSSPWTGYSEQYF
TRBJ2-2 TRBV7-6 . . TGTGCCAGCAGCTCCGAGACAGTGAACACCGGGGAGCTGTTTTTT CASSSETVNTGELFF
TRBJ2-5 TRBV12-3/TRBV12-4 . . TGTGCCAGCAGTCTTTTTTCTACAGAGACCCAGTACTTC CASSLFSTETQYF
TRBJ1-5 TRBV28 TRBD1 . TGTGCCAGCAGTGGACAGGGGGACCTGCGTTCCCAGCATTTT CASSGQGDLRSQHF